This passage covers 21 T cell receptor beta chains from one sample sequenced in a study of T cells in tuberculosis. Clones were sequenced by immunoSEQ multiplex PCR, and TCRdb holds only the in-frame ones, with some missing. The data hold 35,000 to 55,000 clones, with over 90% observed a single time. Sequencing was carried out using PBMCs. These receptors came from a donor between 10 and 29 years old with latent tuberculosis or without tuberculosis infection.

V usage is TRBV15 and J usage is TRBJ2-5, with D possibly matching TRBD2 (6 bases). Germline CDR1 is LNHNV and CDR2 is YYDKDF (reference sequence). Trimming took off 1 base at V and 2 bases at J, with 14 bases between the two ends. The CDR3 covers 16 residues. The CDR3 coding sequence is TGTGCCACCAGCAGAGTCCCCGGTGGGGGGCAAGAGACCCAGTACTTC. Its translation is CATSRVPGGGQETQYF.

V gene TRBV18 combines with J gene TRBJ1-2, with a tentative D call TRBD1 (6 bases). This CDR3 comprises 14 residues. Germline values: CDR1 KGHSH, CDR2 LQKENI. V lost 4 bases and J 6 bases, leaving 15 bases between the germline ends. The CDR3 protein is CASSHREKSNGYTF. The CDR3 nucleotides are TGTGCCAGCTCACACAGGGAAAAGAGCAATGGCTACACCTTC.

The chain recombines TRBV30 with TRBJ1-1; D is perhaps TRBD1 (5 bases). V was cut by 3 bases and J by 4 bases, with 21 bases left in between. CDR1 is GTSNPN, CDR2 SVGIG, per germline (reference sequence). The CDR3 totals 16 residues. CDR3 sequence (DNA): TGTGCCTGGAGCCCTCGGGACTTAGGGATGACCACTGAAGCTTTCTTT. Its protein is CAWSPRDLGMTTEAFF.

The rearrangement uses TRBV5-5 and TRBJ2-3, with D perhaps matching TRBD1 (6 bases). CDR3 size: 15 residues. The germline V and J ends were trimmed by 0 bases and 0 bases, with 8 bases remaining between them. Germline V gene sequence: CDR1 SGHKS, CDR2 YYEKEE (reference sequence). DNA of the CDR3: TGTGCCAGCAGCTTGGGGACAGCCAGCACAGATACGCAGTATTTT. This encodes CASSLGTASTDTQYF.

The CDR3 sequence: CASSLRPTGLGAYEQYF. In nucleotides, the CDR3 is TGTGCCAGCAGCCTCAGACCCACAGGGCTAGGGGCCTACGAGCAGTACTTC. The rearrangement links TRBV11-2 to TRBJ2-7; D is possibly TRBD1 (6 bases). V gave up 5 bases and J gave up 2 bases, with 22 bases separating them. Germline CDR1 reads SGHAT; CDR2 reads FQNNGV. CDR3 length: 17 amino acids.

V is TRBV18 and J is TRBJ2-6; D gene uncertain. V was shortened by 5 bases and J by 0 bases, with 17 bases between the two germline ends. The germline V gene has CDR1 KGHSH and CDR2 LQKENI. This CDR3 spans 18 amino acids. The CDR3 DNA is TGTGCCAGCTCAGAGTCCCGACACCTGGGCTCTGGGGCCAACGTCCTGACTTTC. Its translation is CASSESRHLGSGANVLTF.

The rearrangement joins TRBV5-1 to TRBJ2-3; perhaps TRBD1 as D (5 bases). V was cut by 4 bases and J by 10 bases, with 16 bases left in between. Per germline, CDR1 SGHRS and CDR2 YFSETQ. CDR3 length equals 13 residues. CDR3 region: CASSEPTGHAQYF. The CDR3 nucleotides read TGCGCCAGCAGCGAGCCCACAGGTCACGCGCAGTATTTT.

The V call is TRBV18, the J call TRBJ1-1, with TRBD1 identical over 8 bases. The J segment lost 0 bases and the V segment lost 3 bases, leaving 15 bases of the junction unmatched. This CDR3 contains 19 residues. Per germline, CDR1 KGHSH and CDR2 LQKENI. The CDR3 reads CASSPGVSSQGALNTEAFF. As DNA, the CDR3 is TGTGCCAGCTCACCCGGTGTGTCTTCGCAGGGGGCATTGAACACTGAAGCTTTCTTT.

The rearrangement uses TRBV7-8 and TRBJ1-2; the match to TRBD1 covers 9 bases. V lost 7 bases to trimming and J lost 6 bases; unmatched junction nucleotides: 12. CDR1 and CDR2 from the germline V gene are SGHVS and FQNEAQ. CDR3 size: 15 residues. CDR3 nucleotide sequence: TGTGCCAGCATGCCACAGGGGGCGCTTAGGAATGGCTACACCTTC. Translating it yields CASMPQGALRNGYTF.

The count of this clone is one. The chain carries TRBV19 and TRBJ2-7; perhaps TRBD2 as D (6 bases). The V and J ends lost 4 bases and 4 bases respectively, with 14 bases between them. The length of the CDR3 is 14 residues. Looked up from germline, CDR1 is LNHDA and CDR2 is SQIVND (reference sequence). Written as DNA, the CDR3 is TGTGCCAGTAGTACTGTCGCGGGAAGGTACGAGCAGTACTTC. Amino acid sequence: CASSTVAGRYEQYF.

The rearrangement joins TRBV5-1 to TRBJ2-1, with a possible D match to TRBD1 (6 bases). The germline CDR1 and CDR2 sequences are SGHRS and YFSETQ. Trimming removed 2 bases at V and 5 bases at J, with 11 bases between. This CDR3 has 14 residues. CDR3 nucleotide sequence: TGCGCCAGCAGCTTACAGGGTAGGGACAATGAGCAGTTCTTC. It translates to CASSLQGRDNEQFF.

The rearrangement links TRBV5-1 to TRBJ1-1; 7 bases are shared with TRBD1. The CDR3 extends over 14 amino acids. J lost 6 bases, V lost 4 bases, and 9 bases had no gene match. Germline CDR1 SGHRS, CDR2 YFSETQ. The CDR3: CASSPRQGGSEAFF. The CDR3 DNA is TGCGCCAGCAGCCCTCGACAGGGCGGGTCTGAAGCTTTCTTT.

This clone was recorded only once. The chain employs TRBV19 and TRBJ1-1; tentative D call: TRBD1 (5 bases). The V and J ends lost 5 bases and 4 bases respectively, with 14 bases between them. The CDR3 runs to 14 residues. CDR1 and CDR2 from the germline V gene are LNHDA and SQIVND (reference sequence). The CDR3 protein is CASSRLQGGTEAFF. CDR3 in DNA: TGTGCCAGTAGTCGTTTGCAGGGTGGCACTGAAGCTTTCTTT.

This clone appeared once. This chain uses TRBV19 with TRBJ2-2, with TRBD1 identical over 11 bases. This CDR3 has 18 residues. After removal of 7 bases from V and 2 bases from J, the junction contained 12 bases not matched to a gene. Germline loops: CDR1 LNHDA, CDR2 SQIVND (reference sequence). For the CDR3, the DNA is TGTGCCAGTATTGGAACACGGGGACAGGGGGTAAACACCGGGGAGCTGTTTTTT. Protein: CASIGTRGQGVNTGELFF.

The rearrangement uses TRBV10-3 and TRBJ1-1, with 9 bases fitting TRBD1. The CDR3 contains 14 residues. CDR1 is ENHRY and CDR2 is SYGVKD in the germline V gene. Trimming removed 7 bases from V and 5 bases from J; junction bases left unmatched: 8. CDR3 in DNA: TGTGCCATCAAAGGACAGGGGAGCGGTACTGAAGCTTTCTTT. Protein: CAIKGQGSGTEAFF.

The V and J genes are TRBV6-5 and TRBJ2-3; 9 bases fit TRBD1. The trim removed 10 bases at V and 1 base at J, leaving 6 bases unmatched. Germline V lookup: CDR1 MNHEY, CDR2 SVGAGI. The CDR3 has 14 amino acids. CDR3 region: CATMDRGRTDTQYF. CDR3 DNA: TGTGCCACCATGGACAGGGGACGCACAGATACGCAGTATTTT.

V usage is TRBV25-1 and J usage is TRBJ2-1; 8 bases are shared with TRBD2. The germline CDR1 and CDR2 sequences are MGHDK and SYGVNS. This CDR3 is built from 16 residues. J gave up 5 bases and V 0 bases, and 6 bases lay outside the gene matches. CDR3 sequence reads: CASSEYGSGIHNEQFF. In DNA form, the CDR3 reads TGTGCCAGCAGTGAATATGGTAGCGGGATTCACAATGAGCAGTTCTTC.

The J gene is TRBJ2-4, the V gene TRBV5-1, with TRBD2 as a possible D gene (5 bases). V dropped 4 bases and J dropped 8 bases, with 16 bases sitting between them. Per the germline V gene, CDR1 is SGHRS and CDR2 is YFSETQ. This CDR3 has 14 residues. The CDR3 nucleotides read TGCGCCAGCAGCCTTGGACTGGATGGGGACATTCAGTACTTC. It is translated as CASSLGLDGDIQYF.

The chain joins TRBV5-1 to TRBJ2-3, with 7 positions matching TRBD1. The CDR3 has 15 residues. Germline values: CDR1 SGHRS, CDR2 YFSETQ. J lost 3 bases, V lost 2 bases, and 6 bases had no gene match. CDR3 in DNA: TGCGCCAGCAGCTTAAGGGGGCTTACGACAGATACGCAGTATTTT. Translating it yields CASSLRGLTTDTQYF.

CDR3 in DNA: TGCGCCAGCAGCGCGCGTAGCGGGAGTTTCTACGAGCAGTACTTC. Residues: CASSARSGSFYEQYF. The genes are TRBV5-1 and TRBJ2-7; 9 bases map to TRBD2. V was pared by 4 bases and J by 3 bases, with 8 bases of the junction left unmatched. This CDR3 has 15 amino acids. The germline V gene has CDR1 SGHRS and CDR2 YFSETQ.

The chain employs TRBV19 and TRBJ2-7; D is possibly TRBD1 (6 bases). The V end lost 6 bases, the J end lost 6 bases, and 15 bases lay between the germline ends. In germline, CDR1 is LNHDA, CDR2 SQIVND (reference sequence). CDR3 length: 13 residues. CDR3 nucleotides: TGTGCCAGTAGCAGGCAGGGGTCAGGCGAGCAGTACTTC. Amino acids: CASSRQGSGEQYF. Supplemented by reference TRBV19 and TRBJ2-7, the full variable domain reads DGGITQSPKYLFRKEGQNVTLSCEQNLNHDAMYWYRQDPGQGLRLIYYSQIVNDFQKGDIAEGYSVSREKKESFPLTVTSAQKNPTAFYLCASSRQGSGEQYFGPGTRLTVT.